One sample yielded the 32 T cell receptor beta chains listed below, sequenced in a study of cytomegalovirus exposure and HLA in healthy donors. Both 60 Vbeta primers and 13 Jbeta primers went into the PCR. Sequenced by immunoSEQ multiplex PCR; TCRdb stores in-frame clones only, minus some. The data contain about 54,000 clones, more than 70% of them seen just once; the ten biggest clones take up under 3.5%. Sequenced input: PBMCs. All receptors come from a young woman in good health and CMV-seronegative.

CDR3 in DNA: TGTGCCAGCAGTGGGCGCGGGAGGGCTGGAGATACGCAGTATTTT. It is translated as CASSGRGRAGDTQYF. The rearrangement links TRBV2 to TRBJ2-3, with TRBD2 identical over 9 bases. Germline V CDR1 and CDR2: SNHLY, FYNNEI. This CDR3 comprises 15 residues. V gave up 4 bases and J gave up 5 bases; unmatched junction bases: 7.

J is TRBJ2-1 and V is TRBV6-6; 8 bases align to TRBD1. With V trimmed by 0 bases and J by 5 bases, 3 bases remained unmatched. The CDR3 length is 15 residues. Germline V gene lookup returns CDR1 MNHNY and CDR2 SVGAGI (reference sequence). Written as DNA, the CDR3 is TGTGCCAGCAGTTACTCGAGGACAGGGAACAATGAGCAGTTCTTC. Translation gives CASSYSRTGNNEQFF.

This rearrangement joins TRBV4-2 to TRBJ1-1, with D perhaps matching TRBD1 (6 bases). The CDR3 covers 16 residues. The germline V gene encodes CDR1 LGHNA and CDR2 YNFKEQ. V dropped 4 bases and J dropped 1 base, with 16 bases sitting between them. The CDR3 sequence is CASSPPGERPNTEAFF. In nucleotides, the CDR3 is TGTGCCAGCAGCCCCCCAGGGGAGCGGCCGAACACTGAAGCTTTCTTT.

The chain combines TRBV19 with TRBJ1-5; 7 bases match TRBD1. The J segment lost 4 bases and the V segment lost 6 bases, leaving 3 bases of the junction unmatched. The CDR3 has 13 amino acids. The germline V gene encodes CDR1 LNHDA and CDR2 SQIVND (reference sequence). The CDR3 DNA reads as TGTGCCAGTAGCCAACAGGGGAATCAGCCCCAGCATTTT. Translation: CASSQQGNQPQHF.

J is TRBJ2-7 and V is TRBV9; D gene unclear. The germline V gene encodes CDR1 SGDLS and CDR2 YYNGEE. Trimming removed 0 bases at V and 6 bases at J, with 10 bases between. This CDR3 contains 13 residues. CDR3 sequence: CASSVDTPREQYF. The DNA for the CDR3 is TGTGCCAGCAGCGTAGATACCCCGCGCGAGCAGTACTTC.

The chain's CDR3 is CASSKGGLGRDAFF. The DNA of the CDR3 is TGTGCCAGCAGCAAAGGGGGTCTCGGCAGGGATGCTTTCTTT. The rearrangement uses TRBV21-1 and TRBJ1-1; the table's TRBD1 call for D was not verified on the DNA. TRBV21-1 represents a pseudogene. This CDR3 has 14 amino acids.

The chain carries TRBV28 and TRBJ2-2; TRBD2 matches at 13 bases. V dropped 5 bases and J dropped 2; count of bases not matched to a gene: 8. The CDR3 covers 18 residues. Looked up from germline, CDR1 is MDHEN and CDR2 is SYDVKM. The CDR3, as DNA: TGTGCCAGCAGTCCACGGACTAGCGGGGGCTTCAACACCGGGGAGCTGTTTTTT. This encodes CASSPRTSGGFNTGELFF.

This rearrangement joins TRBV7-8 to TRBJ1-1, with 7 bases aligning to TRBD1. V lost 7 bases, J lost 4 bases, and 6 bases stayed unmatched. This CDR3 spans 13 amino acids. Per germline, CDR1 SGHVS and CDR2 FQNEAQ. The DNA for the CDR3 is TGTGCCAGCACCTCTGACAGGGTCACTGAAGCTTTCTTT. Translating it yields CASTSDRVTEAFF.

This clone was counted between two and nine times. This sequence joins TRBV18 and TRBJ2-5, with TRBD1 identical over 7 bases. The germline gives CDR1 KGHSH, CDR2 LQKENI. The J segment lost 3 bases and the V segment lost 7 bases, leaving 8 bases of the junction unmatched. CDR3 length: 14 amino acids. CDR3 in amino acids: CASLADRVKETQYF. The CDR3 DNA sequence: TGTGCCAGCTTAGCAGACAGGGTAAAAGAGACCCAGTACTTC.

V usage is TRBV11-3 and J usage is TRBJ2-1; TRBD2 aligns across 10 bases. Germline loops: CDR1 SGHNT, CDR2 YENEEA. J was trimmed by 6 bases and V by 4 bases; bases with no gene match: 15. The CDR3 covers 18 residues. CDR3 sequence (DNA): TGTGCCAGCAGCTCCGTAGCGGGAGGCCCCCCGACTCGCAATGAGCAGTTCTTC. This encodes CASSSVAGGPPTRNEQFF. Full variable domain (rest looked up from reference TRBV11-3 and TRBJ2-1): EAGVVQSPRYKIIEKKQPVAFWCNPISGHNTLYWYLQNLGQGPELLIRYENEEAVDDSQLPKDRFSAERLKGVDSTLKIQPAELGDSAVYLCASSSVAGGPPTRNEQFFGPGTRLTVL.

The chain joins TRBV11-2 to TRBJ2-5, with 12 bases lining up with TRBD2. The J call is doubtful: the DNA matches TRBJ2-7 better. The CDR3 totals 15 residues. Germline CDR1 reads SGHAT; CDR2 reads FQNNGV. CDR3 residues: CASSRLAGEKYEQYF. CDR3 in DNA: TGTGCCAGCAGCCGACTAGCGGGAGAAAAATACGAGCAGTACTTC.

The chain uses TRBV5-6 and TRBJ2-5, with 10 positions matching TRBD2. The DNA end is more similar to TRBJ2-7, so the J call may be wrong. The germline V gene encodes CDR1 SGHDT and CDR2 YYEEEE. This CDR3 spans 14 amino acids. The CDR3 sequence is CASSFGTSDIEQYF. CDR3 sequence (DNA): TGTGCCAGCAGCTTCGGGACTAGCGACATCGAGCAGTACTTC.

This chain connects TRBV25-1 to TRBJ2-2, with D hard to call. The V gene lost 2 bases and the J gene lost 6 bases, with 13 bases spanning the gap. Germline CDR1 MGHDK, CDR2 SYGVNS. This CDR3 is built from 15 residues. The CDR3 bases are TGTGCCAGCAGTGAAGTTGCGGAGCGCCCCGGGGAGCTGTTTTTT. Its translation: CASSEVAERPGELFF. Supplemented by reference TRBV25-1 and TRBJ2-2, the full variable domain reads EADIYQTPRYLVIGTGKKITLECSQTMGHDKMYWYQQDPGMELHLIHYSYGVNSTEKGDLSSESTVSRIRTEHFPLTLESARPSHTSQYLCASSEVAERPGELFFGEGSRLTVL.

The V and J genes are TRBV15 and TRBJ1-2; 9 nucleotides line up with TRBD1. This CDR3 contains 16 residues. The ends lost 2 bases at V and 1 base at J; junction bases unmatched: 5. The V gene's germline CDR1 is LNHNV and CDR2 YYDKDF (reference sequence). For the CDR3, the DNA is TGTGCCACCAGCAGACTAGGGGGACAGGGTAACTATGGCTACACCTTC. It is translated as CATSRLGGQGNYGYTF.

The J gene is TRBJ2-3, the V gene TRBV5-1, with 15 bases identical to TRBD2. This CDR3 spans 18 amino acids. V lost 0 bases to trimming and J lost 1 base; unmatched junction nucleotides: 3. Germline assignment: CDR1 SGHRS and CDR2 YFSETQ. The CDR3 sequence is CASSLGTSGRAGTDTQYF. Written as DNA, the CDR3 is TGCGCCAGCAGCTTGGGGACTAGCGGGAGGGCTGGCACAGATACGCAGTATTTT.

This clone was seen only once. The chain has TRBV4-2 and TRBJ2-7; the match to TRBD1 covers 8 bases. Trimming removed 8 bases from V and 5 bases from J; junction bases left unmatched: 8. This CDR3 has 13 residues. Per the germline V gene, CDR1 is LGHNA and CDR2 is YNFKEQ. The CDR3 sequence: CASRGQGYDEQYF. CDR3 nucleotide sequence: TGTGCCAGCCGAGGACAGGGTTACGACGAGCAGTACTTC.

This clone was counted only a few times. The chain uses TRBV27 and TRBJ2-7; 10 nucleotides agree with TRBD1. The germline gives CDR1 MNHEY, CDR2 SMNVEV (reference sequence). V lost 5 bases to trimming and J lost 6 bases; unmatched junction nucleotides: 10. This CDR3 has 15 residues. CDR3 sequence (DNA): TGTGCCAGCAGTCCCACCGGGACAGGGGCGGGCGAGCAGTACTTC. This gives the protein CASSPTGTGAGEQYF.

This clone was recorded only once. V gene TRBV28 combines with J gene TRBJ2-2; 8 bases line up with TRBD1. Germline CDR1 MDHEN, CDR2 SYDVKM. CDR3 length: 15 amino acids. With V trimmed by 6 bases and J by 6 bases, 9 bases remained unmatched. CDR3 nucleotides: TGTGCCAGCAGCCATGGACAGGGTGGACCCGGGGAGCTGTTTTTT. This codes for CASSHGQGGPGELFF.

V is TRBV7-9 and J is TRBJ1-1, with D possibly matching TRBD1 (5 bases). The CDR3 length is 13 residues. Trimming took off 2 bases at V and 5 bases at J, with 9 bases between the two ends. CDR1 is SEHNR and CDR2 is FQNEAQ in the germline V gene (reference sequence). CDR3 sequence: CASSLNAGTEAFF. The DNA of the CDR3 is TGTGCCAGCAGCTTAAATGCAGGGACTGAAGCTTTCTTT.

The V and J genes are TRBV6-1 and TRBJ2-3, with D unclear. Trimming stripped 5 bases from V and 2 bases from J, with 14 bases between. The CDR3 length is 15 residues. The germline V gene encodes CDR1 MNHNS and CDR2 SASEGT. In nucleotides, the CDR3 is TGTGCCAGCAGTCGGCAGCGAACAAACACAGATACGCAGTATTTT. It encodes CASSRQRTNTDTQYF.

The rearrangement joins TRBV4-1 to TRBJ1-5; D may be TRBD1 (6 bases). Trimming removed 2 bases at V and 1 base at J, with 9 bases between. The germline V gene has CDR1 MGHRA and CDR2 YSYEKL. CDR3 length: 15 residues. CDR3 nucleotide sequence: TGCGCCAGCAGCCAACGGGGGGCGAGCAATCAGCCCCAGCATTTT. Protein sequence: CASSQRGASNQPQHF.

V and J are TRBV5-1 and TRBJ1-2, with a tentative D call TRBD1 (5 bases). CDR1 and CDR2 from the germline V gene are SGHRS and YFSETQ. V was cut by 2 bases and J by 5 bases, with 13 bases left in between. The CDR3 spans 14 residues. The CDR3 DNA follows: TGCGCCAGCAGCTTACAGGACGGAACTTATGGCTACACCTTC. This codes for CASSLQDGTYGYTF.

The CDR3 is CASSLTQNQPQHF. CDR3 bases: TGTGCCAGCAGTTTAACCCAGAATCAGCCCCAGCATTTT. This chain connects TRBV27 to TRBJ1-5; no reliable D call. Germline V gives CDR1 MNHEY, CDR2 SMNVEV (reference sequence). Trimming pared 2 bases from V and 4 bases from J, leaving 6 bases between. The CDR3 has 13 amino acids.

This chain connects TRBV7-8 to TRBJ2-5; 9 nucleotides match TRBD2. The end of the DNA is better explained by TRBJ2-7, so the J call may be wrong. This CDR3 is built from 15 residues. Germline loops: CDR1 SGHVS, CDR2 FQNEAQ. The CDR3: CASSLRLADPYEQYF. CDR3 in DNA: TGTGCCAGCAGCTTAAGACTAGCGGACCCCTACGAGCAGTACTTC.

V is TRBV7-6 and J is TRBJ2-7; 12 positions match TRBD1. V gave up 4 bases and J gave up 6 bases; unmatched junction bases: 4. The CDR3 covers 14 residues. Germline lookup yields CDR1 SGHVS and CDR2 FNYEAQ. The CDR3, as DNA: TGTGCCAGCAGCTCCTGGGACAGGGGGCGCGAGCAGTACTTC. Its translation is CASSSWDRGREQYF.

V is TRBV6-4 and J is TRBJ2-7, with 13 bases aligning to TRBD2. This CDR3 comprises 20 residues. CDR1 is MRHNA, CDR2 SNTAGT, per germline. The trim removed 4 bases at V and 0 bases at J, leaving 15 bases unmatched. CDR3 bases: TGTGCCAGCAGTGGTCACCCGGGACTAGCGGGAAGTTCACTCTCCTACGAGCAGTACTTC. It codes for CASSGHPGLAGSSLSYEQYF.

The chain combines TRBV28 with TRBJ1-2; 8 nucleotides agree with TRBD1. The ends lost 5 bases at V and 5 bases at J; junction bases unmatched: 10. This CDR3 region has 15 residues. The germline V gene has CDR1 MDHEN and CDR2 SYDVKM. Here the CDR3 DNA reads TGTGCCAGCAGTACCCTCCAGGGGGCGGAGTATGGCTACACCTTC. Protein product: CASSTLQGAEYGYTF.

The gene calls are TRBV25-1 and TRBJ1-2; a possible D gene is TRBD1 (6 bases). CDR3 length equals 13 residues. Germline V lookup: CDR1 MGHDK, CDR2 SYGVNS. Deletions cut 8 bases from V and 6 bases from J, with 16 bases between. This chain's CDR3 is CASSEFAGDGYTF. CDR3 bases: TGTGCCAGCTCAGAGTTTGCAGGGGATGGCTACACCTTC.

The CDR3 loop is CASSPTTGANTEAFF. CDR3 bases: TGTGCCAGCTCACCTACAACAGGGGCGAACACTGAAGCTTTCTTT. This chain connects TRBV18 to TRBJ1-1; 7 bases fit TRBD1. CDR1 is KGHSH, CDR2 LQKENI, per germline. The length of the CDR3 is 15 residues. The J segment lost 1 base and the V segment lost 3 bases, leaving 5 bases of the junction unmatched.

CDR3 residues: CASSMSGTSGTTDTQYF. The CDR3 coding sequence is TGTGCCAGCAGCATGTCCGGGACTAGCGGAACCACAGATACGCAGTATTTT. The gene calls are TRBV7-3 and TRBJ2-3; TRBD2 aligns across 11 bases. The J segment lost 2 bases and the V segment lost 5 bases, leaving 9 bases of the junction unmatched. The CDR3 covers 17 residues. The V gene's germline CDR1 is SGHTA and CDR2 FQGTGA.

CDR3 DNA: TGTGCCAGCAGTTTGATGCAGTTGAACACTGAAGCTTTCTTT. Translated, it gives CASSLMQLNTEAFF. The chain uses TRBV28 and TRBJ1-1; D remains unclear. V lost 3 bases, J lost 0 bases, and 8 bases lay in between. The germline gives CDR1 MDHEN, CDR2 SYDVKM. CDR3 length: 14 amino acids.

This clone was recorded once. The J gene is TRBJ2-3, the V gene TRBV19; D gene unclear. The CDR3 sequence is 13 residues long. Trimming shortened V by 8 bases and J by 0 bases, and 9 bases separated the two germline ends. The germline V gene encodes CDR1 LNHDA and CDR2 SQIVND (reference sequence). This CDR3 reads CASVGASTDTQYF. The CDR3 DNA follows: TGTGCCAGTGTCGGAGCTAGCACAGATACGCAGTATTTT.